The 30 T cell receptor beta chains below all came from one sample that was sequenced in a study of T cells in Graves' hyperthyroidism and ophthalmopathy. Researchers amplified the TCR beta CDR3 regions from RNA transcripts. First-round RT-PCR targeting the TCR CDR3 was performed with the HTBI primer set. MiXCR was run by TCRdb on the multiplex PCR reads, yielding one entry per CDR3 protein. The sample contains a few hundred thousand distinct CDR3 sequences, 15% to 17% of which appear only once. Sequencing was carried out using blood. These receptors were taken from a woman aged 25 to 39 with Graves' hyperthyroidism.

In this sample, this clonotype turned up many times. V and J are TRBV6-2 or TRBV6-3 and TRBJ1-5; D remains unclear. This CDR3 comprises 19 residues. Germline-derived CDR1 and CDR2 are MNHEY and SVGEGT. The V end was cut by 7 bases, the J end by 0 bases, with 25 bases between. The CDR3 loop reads CASTPVGGLSSSSNQPQHF. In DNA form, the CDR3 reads TGTGCCAGCACCCCCGTCGGAGGCCTCTCTTCCAGTAGCAATCAGCCCCAGCATTTT.

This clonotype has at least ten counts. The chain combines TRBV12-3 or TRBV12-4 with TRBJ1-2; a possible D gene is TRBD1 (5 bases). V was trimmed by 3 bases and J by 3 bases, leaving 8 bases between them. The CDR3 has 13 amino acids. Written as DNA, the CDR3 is TGTGCCAGCAGTTTCGGGGGAGACTATGGCTACACCTTC. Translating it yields CASSFGGDYGYTF.

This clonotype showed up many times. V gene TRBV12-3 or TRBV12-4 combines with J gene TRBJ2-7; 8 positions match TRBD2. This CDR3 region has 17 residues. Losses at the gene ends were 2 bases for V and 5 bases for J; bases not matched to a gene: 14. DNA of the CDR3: TGTGCCAGCAGTTTACACCCGGGAGGGCCTATGATCAACGAGCAGTACTTC. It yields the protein CASSLHPGGPMINEQYF.

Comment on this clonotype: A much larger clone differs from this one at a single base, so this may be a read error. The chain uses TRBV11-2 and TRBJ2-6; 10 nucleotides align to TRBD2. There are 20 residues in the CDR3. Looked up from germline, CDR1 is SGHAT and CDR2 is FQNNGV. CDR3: CASSSSSGSPFRSGANVLAF. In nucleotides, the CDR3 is TGTGCCAGCAGCTCATCTAGCGGGAGCCCGTTTCGGTCTGGGGCCAACGTCCTGGCTTTC.

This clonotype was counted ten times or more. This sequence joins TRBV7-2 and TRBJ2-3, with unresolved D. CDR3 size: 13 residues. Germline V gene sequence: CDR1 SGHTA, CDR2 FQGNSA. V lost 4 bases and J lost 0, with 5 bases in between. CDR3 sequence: CASSYPSTDTQYF. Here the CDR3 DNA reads TGTGCCAGCAGCTACCCTAGCACAGATACGCAGTATTTT.

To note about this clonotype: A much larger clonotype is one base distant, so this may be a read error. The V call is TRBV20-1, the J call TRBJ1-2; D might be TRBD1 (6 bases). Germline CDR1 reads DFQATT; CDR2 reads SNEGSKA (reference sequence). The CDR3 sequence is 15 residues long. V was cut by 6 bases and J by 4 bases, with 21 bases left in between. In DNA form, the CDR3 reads TGCAGTGCCAGTGGTGGAACAGGGTTTTGCTATGGCTACACCTTC. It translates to CSASGGTGFCYGYTF.

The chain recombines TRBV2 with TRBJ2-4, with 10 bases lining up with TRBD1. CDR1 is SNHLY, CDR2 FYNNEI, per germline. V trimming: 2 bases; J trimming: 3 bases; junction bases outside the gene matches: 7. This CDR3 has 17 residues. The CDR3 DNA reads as TGTGCCAGCAGTGAACGGGACAGGGGAAGTGTCAAAAACATTCAGTACTTC. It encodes CASSERDRGSVKNIQYF.

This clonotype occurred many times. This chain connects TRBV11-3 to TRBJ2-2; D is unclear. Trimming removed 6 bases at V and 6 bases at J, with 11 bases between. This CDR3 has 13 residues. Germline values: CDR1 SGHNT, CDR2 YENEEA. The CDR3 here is CASSSEWAGELFF. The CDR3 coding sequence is TGTGCCAGCAGTTCCGAGTGGGCCGGGGAGCTGTTTTTT.

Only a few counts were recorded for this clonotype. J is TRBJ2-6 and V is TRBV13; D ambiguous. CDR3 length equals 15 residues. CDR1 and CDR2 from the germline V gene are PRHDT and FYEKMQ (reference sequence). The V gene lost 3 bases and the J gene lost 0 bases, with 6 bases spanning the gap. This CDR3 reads CASSFGTSGANVLTF. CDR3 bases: TGTGCCAGCAGCTTTGGTACCTCTGGGGCCAACGTCCTGACTTTC. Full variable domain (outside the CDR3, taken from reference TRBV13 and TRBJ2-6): AAGVIQSPRHLIKEKRETATLKCYPIPRHDTVYWYQQGPGQDPQFLISFYEKMQSDKGSIPDRFSAQQFSDYHSELNMSSLELGDSALYFCASSFGTSGANVLTFGAGSRLTVL.

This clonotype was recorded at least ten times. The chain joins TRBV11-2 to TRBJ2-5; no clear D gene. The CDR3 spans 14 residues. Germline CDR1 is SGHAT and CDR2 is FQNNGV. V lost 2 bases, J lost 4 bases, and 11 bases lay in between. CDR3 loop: CASSLFGSPETQYF. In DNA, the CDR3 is TGTGCCAGCAGCTTATTTGGGTCGCCAGAGACCCAGTACTTC.

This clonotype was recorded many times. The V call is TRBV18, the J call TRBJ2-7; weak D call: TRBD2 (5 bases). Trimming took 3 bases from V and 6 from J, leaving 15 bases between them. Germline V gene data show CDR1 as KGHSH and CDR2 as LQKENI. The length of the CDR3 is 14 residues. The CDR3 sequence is CASSPEDQRGEQYF. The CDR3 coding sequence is TGTGCCAGCTCACCGGAAGATCAACGGGGCGAGCAGTACTTC.

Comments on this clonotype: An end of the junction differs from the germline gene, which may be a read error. The CDR3 DNA reads as TGTGCCAGCAGCTATAGCGGGACTTCCGGGGAGCTGTCTTTT. It encodes CASSYSGTSGELSF. The chain couples TRBV7-9 to TRBJ2-2; 8 bases match TRBD2. The CDR3 has 14 residues. In germline, CDR1 is SEHNR, CDR2 FQNEAQ (reference sequence).

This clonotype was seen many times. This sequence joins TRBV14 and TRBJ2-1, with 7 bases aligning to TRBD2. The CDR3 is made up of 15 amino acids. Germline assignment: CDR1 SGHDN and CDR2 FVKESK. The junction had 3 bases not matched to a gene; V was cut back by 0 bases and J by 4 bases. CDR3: CASSQDASGYNEQFF. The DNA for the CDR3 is TGTGCCAGCAGCCAAGATGCTAGCGGATACAATGAGCAGTTCTTC.

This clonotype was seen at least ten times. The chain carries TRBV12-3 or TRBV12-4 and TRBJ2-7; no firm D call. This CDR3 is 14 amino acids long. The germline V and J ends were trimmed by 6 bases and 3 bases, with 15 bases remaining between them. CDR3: CASSYTRQYYEQYF. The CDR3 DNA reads TGTGCCAGCAGCTACACACGTCAATACTACGAGCAGTACTTC.

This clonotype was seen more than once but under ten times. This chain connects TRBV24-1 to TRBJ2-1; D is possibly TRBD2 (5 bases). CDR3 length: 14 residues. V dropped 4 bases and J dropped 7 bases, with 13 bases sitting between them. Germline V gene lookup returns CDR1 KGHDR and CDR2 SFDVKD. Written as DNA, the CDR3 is TGTGCCACCAGTGAGAAGCGGCCGAGGAATGAGCAGTTCTTC. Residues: CATSEKRPRNEQFF.

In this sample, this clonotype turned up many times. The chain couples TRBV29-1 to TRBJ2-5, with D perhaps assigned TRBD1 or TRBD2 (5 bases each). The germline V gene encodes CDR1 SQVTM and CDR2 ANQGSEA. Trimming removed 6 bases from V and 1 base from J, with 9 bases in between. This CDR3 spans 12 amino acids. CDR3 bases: TGCAGCGTGGGACCGACCCAAGAGACCCAGTACTTC. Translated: CSVGPTQETQYF.

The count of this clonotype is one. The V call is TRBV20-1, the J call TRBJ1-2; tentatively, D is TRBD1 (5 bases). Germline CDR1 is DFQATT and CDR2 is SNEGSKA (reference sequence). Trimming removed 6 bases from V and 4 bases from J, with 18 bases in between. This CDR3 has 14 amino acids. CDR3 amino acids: CSAPGGDMAYGYTF. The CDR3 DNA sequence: TGCAGTGCCCCGGGGGGGGATATGGCCTATGGCTACACCTTC.

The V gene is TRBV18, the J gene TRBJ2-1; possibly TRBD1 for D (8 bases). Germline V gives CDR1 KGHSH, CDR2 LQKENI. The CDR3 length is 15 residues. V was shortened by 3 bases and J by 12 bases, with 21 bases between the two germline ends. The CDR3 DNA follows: TGTGCCAGCTCACCCTGGACAGGGTGGCCGGGGGGGCAGTTCTTC. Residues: CASSPWTGWPGGQFF.

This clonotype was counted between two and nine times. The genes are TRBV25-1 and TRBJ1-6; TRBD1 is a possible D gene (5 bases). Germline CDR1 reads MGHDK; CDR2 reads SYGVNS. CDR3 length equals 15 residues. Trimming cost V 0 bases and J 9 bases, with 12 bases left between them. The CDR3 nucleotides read TGTGCCAGCAGTGAATATCCGCCCACAGGTTCACCCCTCCACTTT. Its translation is CASSEYPPTGSPLHF.

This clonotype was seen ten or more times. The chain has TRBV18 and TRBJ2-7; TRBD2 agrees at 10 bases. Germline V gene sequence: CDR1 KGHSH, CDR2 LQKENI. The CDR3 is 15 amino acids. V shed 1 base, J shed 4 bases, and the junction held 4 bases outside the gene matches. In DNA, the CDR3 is TGTGCCAGCTCACCACTCGGGACTAGCGATTACGAGCAGTACTTC. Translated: CASSPLGTSDYEQYF. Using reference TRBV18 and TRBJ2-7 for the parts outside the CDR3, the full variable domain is NAGVMQNPRHLVRRRGQEARLRCSPMKGHSHVYWYRQLPEEGLKFMVYLQKENIIDESGMPKERFSAEFPKEGPSILRIQQVVRGDSAAYFCASSPLGTSDYEQYFGPGTRLTVT.

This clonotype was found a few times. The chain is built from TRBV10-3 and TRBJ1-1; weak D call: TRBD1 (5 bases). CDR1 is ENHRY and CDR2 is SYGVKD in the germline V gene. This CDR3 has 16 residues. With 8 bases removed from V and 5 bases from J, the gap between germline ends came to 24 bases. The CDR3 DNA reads TGTGCCATCGCAACCATAGACGGGACTTTGGGTACTGAAGCTTTCTTT. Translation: CAIATIDGTLGTEAFF.

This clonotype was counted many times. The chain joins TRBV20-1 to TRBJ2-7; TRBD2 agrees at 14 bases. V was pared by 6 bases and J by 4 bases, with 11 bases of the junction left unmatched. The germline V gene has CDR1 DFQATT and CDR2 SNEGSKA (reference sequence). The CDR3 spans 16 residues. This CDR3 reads CSAPTSGRALGYEQYF. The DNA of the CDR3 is TGCAGTGCACCGACTAGCGGGAGGGCCCTCGGGTACGAGCAGTACTTC.

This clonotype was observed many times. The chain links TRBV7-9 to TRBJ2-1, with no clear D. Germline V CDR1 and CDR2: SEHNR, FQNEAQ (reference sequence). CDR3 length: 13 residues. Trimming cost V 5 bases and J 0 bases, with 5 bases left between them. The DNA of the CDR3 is TGTGCCAGCAGCCAGCCCTCCTACAATGAGCAGTTCTTC. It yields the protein CASSQPSYNEQFF.

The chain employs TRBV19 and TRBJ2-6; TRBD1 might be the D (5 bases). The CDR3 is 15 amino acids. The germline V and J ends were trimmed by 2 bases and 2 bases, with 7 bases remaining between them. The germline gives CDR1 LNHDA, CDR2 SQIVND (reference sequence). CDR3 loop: CASSILGPGANVLTF. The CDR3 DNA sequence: TGTGCCAGTAGTATACTGGGGCCTGGGGCCAACGTCCTGACTTTC.

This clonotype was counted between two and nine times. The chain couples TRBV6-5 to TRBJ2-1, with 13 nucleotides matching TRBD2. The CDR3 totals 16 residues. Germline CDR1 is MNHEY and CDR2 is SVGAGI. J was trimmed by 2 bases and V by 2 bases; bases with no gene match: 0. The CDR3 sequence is CASSYGTSGTYNEQFF. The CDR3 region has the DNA TGTGCCAGCAGTTACGGGACTAGCGGGACCTACAATGAGCAGTTCTTC.

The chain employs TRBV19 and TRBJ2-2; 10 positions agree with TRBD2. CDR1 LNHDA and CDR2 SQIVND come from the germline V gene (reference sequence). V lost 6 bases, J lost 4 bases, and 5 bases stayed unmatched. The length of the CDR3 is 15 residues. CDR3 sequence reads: CASSGLADVTGELFF. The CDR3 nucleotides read TGTGCCAGTAGCGGACTAGCGGACGTCACCGGGGAGCTGTTTTTT.

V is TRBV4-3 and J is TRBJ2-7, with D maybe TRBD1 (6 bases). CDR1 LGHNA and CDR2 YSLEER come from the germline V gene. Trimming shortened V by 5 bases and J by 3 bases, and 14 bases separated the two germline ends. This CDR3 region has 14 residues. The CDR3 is CASSSRLQGYEQYF. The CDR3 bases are TGCGCCAGCAGCTCTCGATTACAGGGCTACGAGCAGTACTTC.

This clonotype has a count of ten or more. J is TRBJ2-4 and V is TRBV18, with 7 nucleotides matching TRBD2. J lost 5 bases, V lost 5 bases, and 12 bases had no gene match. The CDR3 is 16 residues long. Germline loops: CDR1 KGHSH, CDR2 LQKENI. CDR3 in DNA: TGTGCCAGCTCATCCACCGGGCGGGAGAGGGAAAACATTCAGTACTTC. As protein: CASSSTGRERENIQYF.

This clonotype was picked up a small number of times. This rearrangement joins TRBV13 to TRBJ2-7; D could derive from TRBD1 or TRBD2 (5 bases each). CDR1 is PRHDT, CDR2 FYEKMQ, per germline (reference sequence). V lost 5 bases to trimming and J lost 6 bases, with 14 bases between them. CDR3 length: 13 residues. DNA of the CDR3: TGTGCCAGCAGCGTAGAACCAGGGACCGAGCAGTACTTC. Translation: CASSVEPGTEQYF.

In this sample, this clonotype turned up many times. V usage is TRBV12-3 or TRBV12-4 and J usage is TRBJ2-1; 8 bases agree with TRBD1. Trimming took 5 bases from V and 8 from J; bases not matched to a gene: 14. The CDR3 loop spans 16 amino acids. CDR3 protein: CASSPTDRVFIDEQFF. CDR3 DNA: TGTGCCAGCAGTCCGACGGACAGGGTGTTCATTGATGAGCAGTTCTTC.